Shown below are 11 T cell receptor beta chains from a single sample sequenced in a study of human T cells and chemical hapten exposure. TCRdb used MiXCR to reprocess the RACE reads, holding one entry per CDR3 protein. The sample includes about 82,000 distinct CDR3 sequences, around 13% of them seen just once. Time point given: patch test 3, about 24 weeks after DPC sensitization. Regarding treatment: therapeutic diphenylcyclopropenone sensitization with weekly scalp DPC. This specimen was whole blood, taken in connection with sensitization to the hapten diphenylcyclopropenone (DPC). Receptors were obtained from a woman in her forties or fifties with alopecia areata. Some clones in this sample may be carry-over from other donors' samples.

The rearrangement uses TRBV7-3 and TRBJ2-3, with 7 bases lining up with TRBD1. The CDR3 has 13 amino acids. CDR1 is SGHTA and CDR2 is FQGTGA in the germline V gene. J was trimmed by 5 bases and V by 2 bases; bases with no gene match: 1. For the CDR3, the DNA is TGTGCCAGCAGCTTACAGGGGGAAGATACGCAGTATTTT. Protein: CASSLQGEDTQYF. The complete variable domain, with remaining parts taken from reference TRBV7-3 and TRBJ2-3, reads GAGVSQTPSNKVTEKGKYVELRCDPISGHTALYWYRQSLGQGPEFLIYFQGTGAADDSGLPNDRFFAVRPEGSVSTLKIQRTERGDSAVYLCASSLQGEDTQYFGPGTRLTVL.

This clonotype was seen ten or more times. V is TRBV20-1 and J is TRBJ1-1; no definite D call. V lost 6 bases and J lost 1, with 12 bases in between. The CDR3 is 13 amino acids. The germline gives CDR1 DFQATT, CDR2 SNEGSKA (reference sequence). The DNA for the CDR3 is TGCAGTGCCGACGAGCAGCCGAACACTGAAGCTTTCTTT. Its protein is CSADEQPNTEAFF.

This clonotype was detected a few times. The chain links TRBV27 to TRBJ2-5; 8 bases are shared with TRBD1. The germline V gene has CDR1 MNHEY and CDR2 SMNVEV (reference sequence). The CDR3 loop spans 14 amino acids. V trimming: 10 bases; J trimming: 2 bases; junction bases outside the gene matches: 9. The CDR3 DNA reads TGTGCCACCAAGACAGGGGTAGGACAAGAGACCCAGTACTTC. Amino acid sequence: CATKTGVGQETQYF.

The chain couples TRBV2 to TRBJ1-5, with D possibly TRBD1 on 6 matching bases. Germline CDR1 is SNHLY and CDR2 is FYNNEI. V shed 6 bases and J shed 0 bases, with 12 bases lying between them. This CDR3 spans 15 amino acids. This CDR3 is CASSVGQSSNQPQHF. In DNA form, the CDR3 reads TGTGCCAGCAGCGTCGGACAGAGTAGCAATCAGCCCCAGCATTTT.

The chain combines TRBV6-2 or TRBV6-3 with TRBJ2-7; no clear D. This CDR3 region has 14 residues. From germline, CDR1 is MNHEY and CDR2 SVGEGT. The V end was cut by 3 bases, the J end by 6 bases, with 15 bases between. The CDR3 here is CASSYLLWVFEQYF. In DNA form, the CDR3 reads TGTGCCAGCAGTTATCTTTTGTGGGTATTCGAGCAGTACTTC.

This clonotype was seen ten or more times. The V gene is TRBV29-1, the J gene TRBJ1-6; 9 bases match TRBD1. V shed 4 bases and J 11 bases; nucleotides not matched to a gene: 6. The CDR3 totals 13 residues. The germline gives CDR1 SQVTM, CDR2 ANQGSEA. The CDR3 DNA sequence: TGCAGCGTTGCGACAGGGGGAGACACACCCCTCCACTTT. As protein: CSVATGGDTPLHF.

With respect to this clonotype: The junction differs from germline at one of its ends, possibly a read error. This sequence joins TRBV3-1 and TRBJ2-1; TRBD2 might be the D (6 bases). This CDR3 is 15 amino acids long. Per germline, CDR1 LGHDT and CDR2 YNNKEL (reference sequence). CDR3 region: CASSWGVAGTNELFF. CDR3 bases: TGTGCCAGCAGCTGGGGGGTTGCGGGTACCAATGAGCTGTTCTTC.

The chain combines TRBV29-1 with TRBJ2-3; the match to TRBD2 covers 7 bases. In germline, CDR1 is SQVTM, CDR2 ANQGSEA. This CDR3 is built from 13 residues. Trimming cost V 4 bases and J 4 bases; bases outside gene matches: 5. This chain's CDR3 is CSVGEGGADTQYF. The CDR3 DNA sequence: TGCAGCGTTGGGGAGGGAGGGGCAGATACGCAGTATTTT.

This clonotype came up a few times. The chain links TRBV19 to TRBJ2-2; 14 bases fit TRBD2. Germline CDR1 reads LNHDA; CDR2 reads SQIVND (reference sequence). The V segment lost 11 bases and the J segment 5 bases; nucleotides outside the gene matches: 10. The CDR3 has 16 amino acids. The DNA for the CDR3 is TGTGCCGCCCGCCCGGGACTAGCGGGAGAGACCGGGGAGCTGTTTTTT. Amino acid sequence: CAARPGLAGETGELFF.

This clonotype has at least ten counts. The genes are TRBV6-5 and TRBJ2-7, with 7 bases that match TRBD1. Germline V gives CDR1 MNHEY, CDR2 SVGAGI. V lost 6 bases to trimming and J lost 6 bases; unmatched junction nucleotides: 11. CDR3 length: 14 amino acids. CDR3 protein: CASRPRTGWAEQYF. The CDR3 region has the DNA TGTGCCAGCAGACCTAGGACAGGTTGGGCCGAGCAGTACTTC.

This clonotype was seen many times. V is TRBV10-3 and J is TRBJ2-3; 13 bases fit TRBD2. V lost 10 bases, J lost 4 bases, and 8 bases stayed unmatched. CDR1 is ENHRY, CDR2 SYGVKD, per germline. The CDR3 spans 15 residues. The CDR3 DNA follows: TGTGCCACCTCCACTAGCGGGAGGGACCCAGATACGCAGTATTTT. Translation: CATSTSGRDPDTQYF.